Listed below are T cell receptor beta chains from one sample, sequenced in a study of control samples from healthy donors and cancer patients. Some clones are missing from TCRdb's copy, which holds only in-frame ones; the method was immunoSEQ multiplex PCR. This table holds about 18,000 clones, 84% found once. Sequenced: PBMCs. These receptors were collected from a woman aged 70 to 79 with lung cancer. The CDR3 runs from the conserved cysteine through the conserved F or W. The order of the fields is CDR3 protein, CDR3 DNA, clone size, V gene, D gene, J gene. D genes are given only for firm matches. Size values are once, few and many counts, or a class for expanded clones, and some rows have none.

CDR3 protein: CASSLYGGGQPQHF; CDR3 DNA: TGTGCCAGCAGCTTATATGGGGGGGGTCAGCCCCAGCATTTT; clone size: .; V gene: TRBV13; D gene: .; J gene: TRBJ1-5
CDR3 protein: CAISESLASGGSYEQYF; CDR3 DNA: TGTGCCATCAGTGAGTCTTTAGCCTCAGGGGGCTCCTACGAGCAGTACTTC; clone size: once; V gene: TRBV10-3; D gene: TRBD1; J gene: TRBJ2-7
CDR3 protein: CASSSGTGNVLTF; CDR3 DNA: TGTGCCAGCTCGTCCGGGACGGGCAACGTCCTGACTTTC; clone size: once; V gene: TRBV18; D gene: .; J gene: TRBJ2-6
CDR3 protein: CASSYYNEQFF; CDR3 DNA: TGTGCCAGCAGTTATTACAATGAGCAGTTCTTC; clone size: .; V gene: TRBV28; D gene: .; J gene: TRBJ2-1
CDR3 protein: CASSVLGGQNYF; CDR3 DNA: TGTGCCAGCAGTGTCCTGGGGGGCCAAAATTACTTC; clone size: .; V gene: TRBV25-1; D gene: .; J gene: TRBJ1-2
CDR3 protein: CASSLILGTRSSGELFF; CDR3 DNA: TGTGCCAGCAGCTTAATACTCGGGACTAGATCCTCCGGGGAGCTGTTTTTT; clone size: .; V gene: TRBV7-8; D gene: TRBD2; J gene: TRBJ2-2
CDR3 protein: CASSSQGGNQPQHF; CDR3 DNA: TGTGCCAGTAGTAGCCAGGGCGGCAATCAGCCCCAGCATTTT; clone size: few; V gene: TRBV19; D gene: .; J gene: TRBJ1-5
CDR3 protein: CASSPRDGLSQYF; CDR3 DNA: TGTGCCAGCAGCCCCCGGGACGGTTTGTCCCAGTACTTC; clone size: medium-sized; V gene: TRBV7-9; D gene: .; J gene: TRBJ2-5
CDR3 protein: CASSLTGDFSYNEQFF; CDR3 DNA: TGTGCCAGCAGCCTGACCGGGGACTTTTCCTACAATGAGCAGTTCTTC; clone size: .; V gene: TRBV11-3; D gene: .; J gene: TRBJ2-1
CDR3 protein: CASSLEGSKNTEAFF; CDR3 DNA: TGCGCCAGCAGCTTGGAGGGGTCGAAGAACACTGAAGCTTTCTTT; clone size: .; V gene: TRBV5-1; D gene: .; J gene: TRBJ1-1
CDR3 protein: CASSGLTNYGYTF; CDR3 DNA: TGTGCCAGCAGTGGGCTTACAAATTATGGCTACACCTTC; clone size: .; V gene: TRBV12-3/TRBV12-4; D gene: .; J gene: TRBJ1-2
CDR3 protein: CASSLAHTGGLTEAFF; CDR3 DNA: TGTGCCAGCAGCTTGGCCCACACGGGGGGGCTCACTGAAGCTTTCTTT; clone size: .; V gene: TRBV7-2; D gene: .; J gene: TRBJ1-1
CDR3 protein: CASSLGSVVNSPLHF; CDR3 DNA: TGCGCCAGCAGCTTGGGGAGCGTCGTGAATTCACCCCTCCACTTT; clone size: .; V gene: TRBV5-1; D gene: .; J gene: TRBJ1-6
CDR3 protein: CASSLVKGTIPNTEAFF; CDR3 DNA: TGTGCCAGCAGCTTAGTTAAGGGGACAATCCCGAACACTGAAGCTTTCTTT; clone size: .; V gene: TRBV7-2; D gene: .; J gene: TRBJ1-1
CDR3 protein: CASSSSGTSVWNNEQFF; CDR3 DNA: TGCGCCAGCAGCTCCTCAGGGACTAGCGTGTGGAACAATGAGCAGTTCTTC; clone size: .; V gene: TRBV5-1; D gene: TRBD2; J gene: TRBJ2-1
CDR3 protein: CASSPPLRPLHF; CDR3 DNA: TGTGCCAGCAGCCCCCCCCTCCGACCCCTCCACTTT; clone size: .; V gene: TRBV7-9; D gene: .; J gene: TRBJ1-6
CDR3 protein: CASSLVTSGPYNEQFF; CDR3 DNA: TGTGCCAGCAGCTTGGTGACTAGTGGACCTTACAATGAGCAGTTCTTC; clone size: .; V gene: TRBV7-8; D gene: .; J gene: TRBJ2-1
CDR3 protein: CASSETFGAFF; CDR3 DNA: TGTGCCAGCAGTGAAACGTTTGGAGCTTTCTTT; clone size: .; V gene: TRBV6-1; D gene: .; J gene: TRBJ1-1
CDR3 protein: CASSLRAGTGNTEAFF; CDR3 DNA: TGTGCCAGTAGTCTAAGGGCCGGGACAGGGAACACTGAAGCTTTCTTT; clone size: .; V gene: TRBV19; D gene: TRBD1; J gene: TRBJ1-1
CDR3 protein: CAWSRGTNTEAFF; CDR3 DNA: TGTGCCTGGTCGAGGGGGACTAACACTGAAGCTTTCTTT; clone size: .; V gene: TRBV30; D gene: .; J gene: TRBJ1-1
CDR3 protein: CASSLRSSGRGSGELFF; CDR3 DNA: TGTGCCAGCAGCTTGCGGTCTAGCGGGAGGGGGTCCGGGGAGCTGTTTTTT; clone size: .; V gene: TRBV5-8; D gene: TRBD2; J gene: TRBJ2-2
CDR3 protein: CASSFDDGVNYGYTF; CDR3 DNA: TGTGCCAGCAGCTTTGATGACGGGGTTAACTATGGCTACACCTTC; clone size: .; V gene: TRBV11-2; D gene: .; J gene: TRBJ1-2
CDR3 protein: CASSSGLAVDEQFF; CDR3 DNA: TGTGCCAGCAGCTCGGGACTAGCGGTGGATGAGCAGTTCTTC; clone size: few; V gene: TRBV7-3; D gene: TRBD2; J gene: TRBJ2-1
CDR3 protein: CASSLDRDFTDTQYF; CDR3 DNA: TGTGCCAGCTCACTAGATCGGGACTTCACAGATACGCAGTATTTT; clone size: .; V gene: TRBV18; D gene: .; J gene: TRBJ2-3
CDR3 protein: CASSFTGSTDTQYF; CDR3 DNA: TGTGCCAGCAGTTTCACGGGTAGCACAGATACGCAGTATTTT; clone size: .; V gene: TRBV27; D gene: .; J gene: TRBJ2-3
CDR3 protein: CASSFTGAGTDTQYF; CDR3 DNA: TGTGCCAGCAGTTTTACAGGGGCGGGCACAGATACGCAGTATTTT; clone size: .; V gene: TRBV28; D gene: TRBD1; J gene: TRBJ2-3
CDR3 protein: CASSLPDRDHGYTF; CDR3 DNA: TGTGCCAGCAGCTTGCCTGACAGGGATCACGGCTACACCTTC; clone size: .; V gene: TRBV5-6; D gene: TRBD1; J gene: TRBJ1-2
CDR3 protein: CSARGGGTQYF; CDR3 DNA: TGCAGTGCTAGAGGGGGAGGTACGCAGTATTTT; clone size: .; V gene: TRBV20-1; D gene: .; J gene: TRBJ2-3
CDR3 protein: CASSISAGGRGRDTDTQYF; CDR3 DNA: TGTGCCAGTAGTATATCGGCTGGAGGAAGGGGCAGGGACACAGATACGCAGTATTTT; clone size: .; V gene: TRBV19; D gene: .; J gene: TRBJ2-3
CDR3 protein: CASSPATGSRTGELFF; CDR3 DNA: TGTGCCAGCAGCCCCGCCACAGGGAGTAGAACCGGGGAGCTGTTTTTT; clone size: few; V gene: TRBV9; D gene: .; J gene: TRBJ2-2
CDR3 protein: CASSLMGQPYNEQFF; CDR3 DNA: TGTGCCAGCAGTTTAATGGGACAGCCATACAATGAGCAGTTCTTC; clone size: .; V gene: TRBV27; D gene: TRBD1; J gene: TRBJ2-1
CDR3 protein: CASSLWGKSSGGYTF; CDR3 DNA: TGTGCCAGCAGCCTCTGGGGAAAGAGCTCTGGTGGCTACACCTTC; clone size: once; V gene: TRBV6-5; D gene: .; J gene: TRBJ1-2
CDR3 protein: CASSLGIAGGQETQYF; CDR3 DNA: TGTGCCAGCAGCTTAGGCATAGCGGGAGGTCAAGAGACCCAGTACTTC; clone size: .; V gene: TRBV7-9; D gene: TRBD2; J gene: TRBJ2-5
CDR3 protein: CAISEGSGAQETQYF; CDR3 DNA: TGTGCCATCAGTGAGGGATCAGGTGCTCAAGAGACCCAGTACTTC; clone size: .; V gene: TRBV10-3; D gene: .; J gene: TRBJ2-5
CDR3 protein: CSVDGGRGLGSTEAFF; CDR3 DNA: TGCAGCGTTGACGGGGGGCGGGGGCTAGGCTCCACTGAAGCTTTCTTT; clone size: once; V gene: TRBV29-1; D gene: .; J gene: TRBJ1-1
CDR3 protein: CASSSERETQYF; CDR3 DNA: TGTGCCAGCAGCTCTGAACGGGAGACCCAGTACTTC; clone size: .; V gene: TRBV7-9; D gene: .; J gene: TRBJ2-5
CDR3 protein: CASSEAKGSGTKSSYNEQFF; CDR3 DNA: TGTGCCAGCAGTGAAGCTAAGGGTAGCGGGACAAAGAGCTCCTACAATGAGCAGTTCTTC; clone size: .; V gene: TRBV6-1; D gene: TRBD2; J gene: TRBJ2-1
CDR3 protein: CASSARTVPNEQFF; CDR3 DNA: TGTGCCAGCAGCGCAAGGACAGTGCCTAATGAGCAGTTCTTC; clone size: .; V gene: TRBV9; D gene: .; J gene: TRBJ2-1